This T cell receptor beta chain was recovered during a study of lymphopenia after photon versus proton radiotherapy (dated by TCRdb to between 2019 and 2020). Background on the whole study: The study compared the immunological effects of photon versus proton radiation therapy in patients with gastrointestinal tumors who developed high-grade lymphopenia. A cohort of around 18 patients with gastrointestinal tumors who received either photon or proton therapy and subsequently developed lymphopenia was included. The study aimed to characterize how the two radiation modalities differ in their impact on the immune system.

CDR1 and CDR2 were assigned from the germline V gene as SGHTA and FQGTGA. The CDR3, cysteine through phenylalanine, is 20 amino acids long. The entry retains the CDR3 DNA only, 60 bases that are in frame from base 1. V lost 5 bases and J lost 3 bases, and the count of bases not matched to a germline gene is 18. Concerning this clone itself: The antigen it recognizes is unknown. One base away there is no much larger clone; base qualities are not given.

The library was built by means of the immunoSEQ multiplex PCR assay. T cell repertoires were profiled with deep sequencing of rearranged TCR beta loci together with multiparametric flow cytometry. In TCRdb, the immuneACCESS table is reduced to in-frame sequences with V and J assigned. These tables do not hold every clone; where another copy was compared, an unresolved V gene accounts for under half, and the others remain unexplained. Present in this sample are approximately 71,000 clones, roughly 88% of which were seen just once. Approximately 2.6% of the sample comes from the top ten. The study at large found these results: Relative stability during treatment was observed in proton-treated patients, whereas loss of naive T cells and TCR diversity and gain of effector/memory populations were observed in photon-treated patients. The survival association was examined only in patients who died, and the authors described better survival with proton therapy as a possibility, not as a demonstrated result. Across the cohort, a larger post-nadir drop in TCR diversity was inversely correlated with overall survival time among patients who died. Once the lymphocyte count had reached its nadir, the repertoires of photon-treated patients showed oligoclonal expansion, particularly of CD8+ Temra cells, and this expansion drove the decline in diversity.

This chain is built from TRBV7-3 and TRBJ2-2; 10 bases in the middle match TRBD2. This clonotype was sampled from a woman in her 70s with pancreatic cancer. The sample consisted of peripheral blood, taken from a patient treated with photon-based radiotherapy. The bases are TGTGCCAGCAGCCGGAGCGGGGCTAGCGGGAGAACTATTCACACCGGGGAGCTGTTTTTT. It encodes CASSRSGASGRTIHTGELFF.